The 27 T cell receptor beta chains listed next were all sequenced from one sample in a study of long-term antiretroviral therapy in people with HIV. At survey level, the immunoSEQ assay was run in its v3.0 version. Profiled with immunoSEQ multiplex PCR; TCRdb holds only in-frame clones, not every one. Of approximately 10,000 clones detected, 76% appear once; the ten largest clones hold under 20%. The sequencing here drew on unsorted PBMCs, taken at the start of antiretroviral therapy, before treatment. Receptors originate from a man aged 25-45 years with HIV.

The rearrangement uses TRBV5-1 and TRBJ1-2, with D maybe TRBD1 (5 bases). Germline V gene lookup returns CDR1 SGHRS and CDR2 YFSETQ. Trimming took off 0 bases at V and 4 bases at J, with 13 bases between the two ends. This CDR3 region has 15 residues. CDR3 DNA: TGCGCCAGCAGCTTGGGGGACGCTCCGGGCTATGGCTACACCTTC. It yields the protein CASSLGDAPGYGYTF. Supplemented by reference TRBV5-1 and TRBJ1-2, the full variable domain reads KAGVTQTPRYLIKTRGQQVTLSCSPISGHRSVSWYQQTPGQGLQFLFEYFSETQRNKGNFPGRFSGRQFSNSRSEMNVSTLELGDSALYLCASSLGDAPGYGYTFGSGTRLTVV.

The J gene is TRBJ2-7, the V gene TRBV5-1; no reliable D call. Trimming pared 0 bases from V and 0 bases from J, leaving 10 bases between. CDR1 is SGHRS, CDR2 YFSETQ, per germline. CDR3 length: 15 residues. The CDR3 nucleotides are TGCGCCAGCAGCTTGGAATTTGCCATCTCCTACGAGCAGTACTTC. The encoded protein is CASSLEFAISYEQYF. Full variable domain (outside the CDR3, taken from reference TRBV5-1 and TRBJ2-7): KAGVTQTPRYLIKTRGQQVTLSCSPISGHRSVSWYQQTPGQGLQFLFEYFSETQRNKGNFPGRFSGRQFSNSRSEMNVSTLELGDSALYLCASSLEFAISYEQYFGPGTRLTVT.

The V call is TRBV7-8, the J call TRBJ2-5; no definite D call. Germline CDR1 SGHVS, CDR2 FQNEAQ. The CDR3 is 13 residues long. V gave up 3 bases and J gave up 4 bases, with 9 bases separating them. The CDR3 nucleotides read TGTGCCAGCAGCTTGGGTCCTGTAGAGACCCAGTACTTC. It is translated as CASSLGPVETQYF.

The chain has TRBV10-3 and TRBJ1-2; D is unclear. Germline V gene data show CDR1 as ENHRY and CDR2 as SYGVKD. V lost 3 bases and J lost 4, with 12 bases in between. The CDR3 runs to 14 residues. Written as DNA, the CDR3 is TGTGCCATCAGTGAAGAACCAAACATCTATGGCTACACCTTC. It is translated as CAISEEPNIYGYTF.

The chain uses TRBV29-1 and TRBJ2-5, with TRBD1 identical over 9 bases. CDR3 length: 15 residues. The germline CDR1 and CDR2 sequences are SQVTM and ANQGSEA. After removal of 1 base from V and 2 bases from J, the junction contained 5 bases not matched to a gene. The CDR3 nucleotides read TGCAGCGTTGAAGCGGACAGGGGACGGCAAGAGACCCAGTACTTC. Its translation: CSVEADRGRQETQYF.

This rearrangement joins TRBV27 to TRBJ1-1, with a tentative D call TRBD1 (5 bases). The CDR3 has 16 residues. Deletions cut 5 bases from V and 5 bases from J, with 21 bases between. CDR1 is MNHEY, CDR2 SMNVEV, per germline (reference sequence). The CDR3 sequence is CASSPGILIEWTEAFF. CDR3 coding DNA: TGTGCCAGCAGTCCAGGGATTTTAATCGAGTGGACTGAAGCTTTCTTT.

The V and J genes are TRBV5-1 and TRBJ2-1; 10 bases map to TRBD2. J lost 7 bases, V lost 3 bases, and 13 bases had no gene match. Germline assignment: CDR1 SGHRS and CDR2 YFSETQ. The CDR3 is 17 residues long. As DNA, the CDR3 is TGCGCCAGCAGCTATTGGTTCCAGCGGGAGGGTCTGAATGAGCAGTTCTTC. Encoded protein: CASSYWFQREGLNEQFF.

The chain uses TRBV6-5 and TRBJ1-2, with D perhaps matching TRBD1 (6 bases). V shed 2 bases and J shed 2 bases, with 9 bases lying between them. Germline CDR1 MNHEY, CDR2 SVGAGI. The CDR3 length is 14 residues. The chain's CDR3 is CASSYGQQNYGYTF. The CDR3 coding sequence is TGTGCCAGCAGTTACGGACAGCAAAACTATGGCTACACCTTC.

This chain links TRBV5-6 with TRBJ1-3; D is unresolved. The V end lost 2 bases, the J end lost 2 bases, and 5 bases lay between the germline ends. This CDR3 has 13 amino acids. Germline V gene lookup returns CDR1 SGHDT and CDR2 YYEEEE. CDR3 region: CASSFRTGNTIYF. The CDR3 DNA reads TGTGCCAGCAGCTTCCGGACTGGAAACACCATATATTTT.

The genes are TRBV10-3 and TRBJ1-1; D is perhaps TRBD1 (6 bases). The CDR3 sequence is 12 residues long. Germline CDR1 is ENHRY and CDR2 is SYGVKD. Deletions cut 8 bases from V and 4 bases from J, with 11 bases between. Written as DNA, the CDR3 is TGTGCCATCGGCAGGGGCGCCACTGAAGCTTTCTTT. Amino acid sequence: CAIGRGATEAFF.

CDR3 sequence reads: CASSRPDRALPAEQYF. CDR3 bases: TGTGCCAGCTCACGACCGGACAGGGCTCTCCCCGCCGAGCAGTACTTC. The J gene is TRBJ2-7, the V gene TRBV18; 8 nucleotides line up with TRBD1. Germline V gene data show CDR1 as KGHSH and CDR2 as LQKENI. This CDR3 is 16 amino acids long. Trimming took 4 bases from V and 6 from J; bases not matched to a gene: 14.

The rearrangement joins TRBV2 to TRBJ2-7, with D perhaps matching TRBD1 (5 bases). From germline, CDR1 is SNHLY and CDR2 FYNNEI. The CDR3 has 13 residues. With 7 bases removed from V and 2 bases from J, the gap between germline ends came to 12 bases. CDR3 DNA sequence: TGTGCCAGCAACAAGGACACAGCCTACGAGCAGTACTTC. Its protein is CASNKDTAYEQYF.

The chain couples TRBV21-1 to TRBJ2-3; the DNA was not compared with TRBD2, the D call given in the table. TRBV21-1 is a listed pseudogene. The CDR3 covers 15 residues. CDR3 bases: TGTGCCAGCAGCAAAGGAAGCGATAGCACAGATACGCAGTATTTT. This gives the protein CASSKGSDSTDTQYF.

This clone was seen a handful of times. CDR3 in amino acids: CASSPAGSYEQYF. CDR3 sequence (DNA): TGTGCCAGCAGCCCCGCAGGGAGCTACGAGCAGTACTTC. This chain links TRBV5-4 with TRBJ2-7, with D perhaps assigned TRBD1 or TRBD2 (5 bases each). V was cut by 4 bases and J by 3 bases, with 11 bases left in between. The V gene's germline CDR1 is SGHNT and CDR2 YYREEE (reference sequence). The CDR3 length is 13 residues.

The rearrangement links TRBV2 to TRBJ1-3, with D unresolved. CDR1 is SNHLY and CDR2 is FYNNEI in the germline V gene. Deletions cut 10 bases from V and 4 bases from J, with 23 bases between. The length of the CDR3 is 16 residues. The CDR3 protein is CAMTPPAERSGNTIYF. The CDR3 coding sequence is TGTGCCATGACCCCCCCCGCTGAGAGATCCGGAAACACCATATATTTT.

This clone came up once. This sequence joins TRBV30 and TRBJ2-6; D unresolved. The germline V gene encodes CDR1 GTSNPN and CDR2 SVGIG (reference sequence). CDR3 length equals 13 residues. Between the trimmed V and J ends, which lost 2 bases and 4 bases, there was a span of 6 bases. CDR3 DNA sequence: TGTGCCTGGAGTTTAGGAGGGGCCAACGTCCTGACTTTC. It codes for CAWSLGGANVLTF.

The chain has TRBV19 and TRBJ1-2, with TRBD1 matching 7 bases. CDR3 length: 14 amino acids. V gave up 2 bases and J gave up 4 bases; unmatched junction bases: 4. Germline-derived CDR1 and CDR2 are LNHDA and SQIVND (reference sequence). The chain's CDR3 is CASSIRDSFYGYTF. The CDR3 DNA reads as TGTGCCAGTAGTATAAGGGACAGCTTCTATGGCTACACCTTC.

This chain joins TRBV9 and TRBJ2-6; D perhaps matches TRBD2 (7 bases). Trimming shortened V by 3 bases and J by 0 bases, and 13 bases separated the two germline ends. The CDR3 spans 17 residues. Germline assignment: CDR1 SGDLS and CDR2 YYNGEE. CDR3 sequence: CASSARGGGSGANVLTF. CDR3 in DNA: TGTGCCAGCAGCGCGAGGGGAGGGGGCTCTGGGGCCAACGTCCTGACTTTC.

V is TRBV10-3 and J is TRBJ2-1, with TRBD2 as a possible D gene (6 bases). The CDR3 has 15 residues. Germline-derived CDR1 and CDR2 are ENHRY and SYGVKD. Trimming shortened V by 2 bases and J by 5 bases, and 13 bases separated the two germline ends. The CDR3 loop is CAISEKISGNNEQFF. The CDR3 bases are TGTGCCATCAGTGAGAAAATTAGCGGCAACAATGAGCAGTTCTTC.

This chain uses TRBV5-4 with TRBJ2-3; maybe TRBD2 (5 bases). Per the germline V gene, CDR1 is SGHNT and CDR2 is YYREEE (reference sequence). Trimming left V 6 bases short and J 4 bases short, with 15 bases between. The CDR3 sequence is 14 residues long. The CDR3 loop is CASTSDSFSDTQYF. CDR3 coding DNA: TGTGCCAGCACCTCGGACTCGTTCTCAGATACGCAGTATTTT.

CDR3 sequence: CASSLWTGSTGELFF. In nucleotides, the CDR3 is TGTGCCAGCAGTTTATGGACGGGATCCACCGGGGAGCTGTTTTTT. The J gene is TRBJ2-2, the V gene TRBV28; weak D call: TRBD2 (5 bases). Germline CDR1 and CDR2: MDHEN and SYDVKM. This CDR3 has 15 amino acids. Trimming cost V 0 bases and J 4 bases, with 9 bases left between them.

This clone was picked up a small number of times. The chain employs TRBV6-5 and TRBJ2-5, with TRBD1 as a possible D gene (7 bases). The V and J ends lost 7 bases and 7 bases respectively, with 10 bases between them. This CDR3 is 11 amino acids long. Germline loops: CDR1 MNHEY, CDR2 SVGAGI. CDR3 amino acids: CASTQGGTQYF. Here the CDR3 DNA reads TGTGCCAGCACCCAGGGGGGGACCCAGTACTTC.

V gene TRBV6-1 combines with J gene TRBJ2-1, with D possibly being TRBD1 or TRBD2 (5 bases each). CDR1 and CDR2 (germline): MNHNS, SASEGT. This CDR3 has 14 amino acids. Deletions cut 4 bases from V and 12 bases from J, with 19 bases between. The CDR3 sequence: CASSVGQRDGRQFF. The CDR3 region has the DNA TGTGCCAGCAGTGTCGGTCAACGGGACGGGCGGCAGTTCTTC.

The rearrangement uses TRBV20-1 and TRBJ2-7; possibly TRBD1 for D (6 bases). The CDR3 extends over 11 amino acids. Per germline, CDR1 DFQATT and CDR2 SNEGSKA (reference sequence). Trimming stripped 5 bases from V and 7 bases from J, with 12 bases between. The CDR3 here is CSAPDQGEQYF. Here the CDR3 DNA reads TGCAGTGCTCCGGACCAGGGGGAGCAGTACTTC.

This clone came up a few times. The chain links TRBV14 to TRBJ2-7, with 7 nucleotides matching TRBD1. The CDR3 sequence is 13 residues long. CDR1 is SGHDN and CDR2 is FVKESK in the germline V gene. V was clipped by 7 bases and J by 6 bases; unmatched bases: 9. CDR3 coding DNA: TGTGCCAGCACCCCGACAGGGCCAGGCGAGCAGTACTTC. It translates to CASTPTGPGEQYF.

The chain carries TRBV18 and TRBJ2-7, with D perhaps matching TRBD1 (6 bases). The CDR3 runs 14 residues. CDR1 KGHSH and CDR2 LQKENI come from the germline V gene. V lost 6 bases and J lost 2, with 14 bases in between. The CDR3 DNA reads as TGTGCCAGCTCTCCTCAGGGGCGGACCTACGAGCAGTACTTC. Its protein is CASSPQGRTYEQYF. Looking up the rest from reference TRBV18 and TRBJ2-7 gives the full variable domain: NAGVMQNPRHLVRRRGQEARLRCSPMKGHSHVYWYRQLPEEGLKFMVYLQKENIIDESGMPKERFSAEFPKEGPSILRIQQVVRGDSAAYFCASSPQGRTYEQYFGPGTRLTVT.

This rearrangement joins TRBV25-1 to TRBJ1-1, with D tentatively TRBD1 (5 bases). This CDR3 comprises 13 residues. Per germline, CDR1 MGHDK and CDR2 SYGVNS. Trimming stripped 10 bases from V and 3 bases from J, with 15 bases between. The CDR3 protein is CATQNWGDTEAFF. The CDR3 DNA reads TGTGCCACCCAGAACTGGGGGGACACTGAAGCTTTCTTT.